This T cell receptor (beta chain) was sequenced during a study of T-cell reconstitution after alpha-beta-depleted transplantation in children. General study findings and limits: Several hundred graft clones that had expanded were reportedly the source of alpha-beta T cells about two months after transplant. The high TCRbeta diversity at day 60 in some patients came from surviving recipient T cells and thymic progenitors.

About this clonotype itself: Its antigen remains unknown.

Preparation of the TCRbeta library used unique molecular identifiers. TCRdb reprocessed the PCR reads with MiXCR, giving one entry per CDR3 protein. The repertoire holds some 600,000 distinct CDR3 sequences, with 10% to 15% as singletons. The receptor's source is a male patient between 10 and 17 years old who had a stem cell transplant for acute myeloid leukemia, so the T cells may come from the graft donor. Here the sequenced sample was PBMCs, mostly from graft donor cells, taken 360 days after TCRalphabeta/CD19-depleted stem cell transplant.

The DNA for the CDR3 is TGTGCCACCAGTGCGGGAGGGCCGACAGATACGCAGTATTTT. Translated, it gives CATSAGGPTDTQYF. The chain employs TRBV24-1 and TRBJ2-3; TRBD2 agrees at 8 bases. Germline CDR1 and CDR2: KGHDR and SFDVKD. After removal of 5 bases from V and 3 bases from J, the junction contained 3 bases not matched to a gene. This CDR3 has 14 amino acids.